The 5 T cell receptor beta chains given below trace back to one sample, sequenced in a study of blood T cell repertoires in COVID-19. Produced via immunoSEQ multiplex PCR; TCRdb's table is partial and in-frame only. The table records approximately 70,000 clones, nearly 80% of them present only once. Sequenced input: peripheral blood. These receptors were taken from a woman aged 60 to 75 with acute or convalescent COVID-19.

The V gene is TRBV12-3 or TRBV12-4, the J gene TRBJ1-4; D perhaps matches TRBD1 (5 bases). There are 13 residues in the CDR3. Between the trimmed V and J ends, which lost 6 bases and 4 bases, there was a span of 9 bases. DNA of the CDR3: TGTGCCAGCAGCGTTGACAGTAATGAAAAACTGTTTTTT. This translates into CASSVDSNEKLFF.

The V gene is TRBV5-1, the J gene TRBJ1-2, with a possible D match to TRBD1 (6 bases). This CDR3 is 13 amino acids long. V dropped 0 bases and J dropped 4 bases, with 7 bases sitting between them. CDR1 is SGHRS and CDR2 is YFSETQ in the germline V gene. The CDR3 bases are TGCGCCAGCAGCTTGGAACAGGGCTATGGCTACACCTTC. Translation gives CASSLEQGYGYTF. Full variable domain (rest looked up from reference TRBV5-1 and TRBJ1-2): KAGVTQTPRYLIKTRGQQVTLSCSPISGHRSVSWYQQTPGQGLQFLFEYFSETQRNKGNFPGRFSGRQFSNSRSEMNVSTLELGDSALYLCASSLEQGYGYTFGSGTRLTVV.

V usage is TRBV6-5 and J usage is TRBJ1-1; D might be TRBD1 (6 bases). The germline V and J ends were trimmed by 5 bases and 8 bases, with 15 bases remaining between them. The length of the CDR3 is 13 residues. The germline V gene has CDR1 MNHEY and CDR2 SVGAGI. CDR3 region: CASSHQGLLEAFF. CDR3 nucleotide sequence: TGTGCCAGCAGTCACCAGGGGCTCTTGGAAGCTTTCTTT.

As regards this clone: The sample contains more than one DNA sequence encoding this CDR3. The chain combines TRBV12-3 or TRBV12-4 with TRBJ2-7; 7 positions match TRBD2. V gave up 1 base and J gave up 3 bases; unmatched junction bases: 0. CDR3 length: 13 amino acids. Written as DNA, the CDR3 is TGTGCCAGCAGTTTAGGGGGGGGCTACGAGCAGTACTTC. This sequence encodes CASSLGGGYEQYF.

Concerning this clone: Mismatch with germline at one junction end may stem from a read error. V is TRBV10-2 and J is TRBJ2-1; weak D call: TRBD1 (5 bases). The CDR3 spans 15 residues. Germline V gene sequence: CDR1 WSHSY, CDR2 SAAADI. CDR3 bases: TGCGCCAGCAGCGGCCCTGATGGGGCCTACTATGAGCAGTTCTTC. Its protein product is CASSGPDGAYYEQFF.